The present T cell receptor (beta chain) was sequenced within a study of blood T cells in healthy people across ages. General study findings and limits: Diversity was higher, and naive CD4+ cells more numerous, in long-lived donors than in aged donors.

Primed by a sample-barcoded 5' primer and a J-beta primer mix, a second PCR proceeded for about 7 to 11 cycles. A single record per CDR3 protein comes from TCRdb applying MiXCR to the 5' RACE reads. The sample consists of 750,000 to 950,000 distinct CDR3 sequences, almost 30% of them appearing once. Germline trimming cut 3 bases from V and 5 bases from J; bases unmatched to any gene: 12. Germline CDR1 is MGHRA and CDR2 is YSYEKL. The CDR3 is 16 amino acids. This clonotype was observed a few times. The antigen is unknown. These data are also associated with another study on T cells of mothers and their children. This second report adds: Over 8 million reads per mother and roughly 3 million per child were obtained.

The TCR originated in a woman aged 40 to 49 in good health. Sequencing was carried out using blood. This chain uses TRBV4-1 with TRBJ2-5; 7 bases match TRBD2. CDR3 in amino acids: CASSHYISGFMETQYF. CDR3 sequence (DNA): TGCGCCAGCAGCCATTATATTAGCGGGTTCATGGAGACCCAGTACTTC.